The entry below describes one T cell receptor beta chain. The entry originates in a study of control samples from healthy donors and cancer patients. Repertoires were generated with immunoSEQ multiplex PCR, while TCRdb's copy carries only in-frame clones and drops some. The sample contains 65,000 to 95,000 clones, more than 70% of which appear only once. Trimming removed 3 bases at V and 8 bases at J, with 8 bases between. The CDR3 runs 12 residues. Per the germline V gene, CDR1 is LNHDA and CDR2 is SQIVND (reference sequence). Sequencing used blood. The chain is built from TRBV19 and TRBJ1-5; no reliable D call. The TCR sequence derives from a man aged 45 to 65 in good health. The DNA of the CDR3 is TGTGCCAGTAGTATCGCTGTGGAGCCCCAGCATTTT. This encodes CASSIAVEPQHF.